The source of this T cell receptor beta chain is a study of T cell repertoires and HLA-DP antigens. About the study: Transduced HeLa cells presented HLA-DP to CD4+ T cells. Study-level points and caveats: Previously undetected clones averaged about 35% and 50% against the two alleles respectively.

The repertoire was sequenced with immunoSEQ multiplex PCR; TCRdb's copy has only in-frame clones and lacks some. Here the sample spans some 110,000 clones, roughly 92% being singletons. About this clone itself: Its antigen is unknown.

Untouched CD4+ T cells were bead-isolated from PBMC at approximately 98% purity. Between the trimmed V and J ends, which lost 4 bases and 5 bases, there was a span of 11 bases. Looked up from germline, CDR1 is MNHEY and CDR2 is SMNVEV (reference sequence). There are 13 residues in the CDR3. The chain links TRBV27 to TRBJ2-5; D might be TRBD1 (5 bases). This sequence was found in a woman under 30 in good health and CMV-seronegative. Material for sequencing was CD4+ T cells from PBMCs. The CDR3 nucleotides are TGTGCCAGCAGTTGGTCAGGGCTGGAGACCCAGTACTTC. Amino acids: CASSWSGLETQYF.